Below are 10 T cell receptor beta chains sequenced from a single sample in a study of T cells expressing NK-cell markers. No DNA is given; TCRdb re-called the 5' RACE reads and lists each CDR3 protein once. The sample includes almost 450,000 distinct CDR3 sequences. Sequencing used blood T cells: a sorted CD56 or NKG2C T cell subset, CD4+ or CD8+ T cells, or bulk PBMC T cells (not recorded which). The receptor source for this set is a woman between 18 and 70 years old in good health.

This sequence joins TRBV12-3 or TRBV12-4 and TRBJ2-7. This CDR3 is 12 amino acids long. The CDR3 reads CASSLVTYEQYF.

J is TRBJ2-7 and V is TRBV7-2. CDR1 is SGHTA, CDR2 FQGNSA, per germline. The CDR3 has 14 amino acids. The CDR3 loop is CASSFGTTRYEQYF.

The chain uses TRBV27 and TRBJ2-3; with no DNA, the TCRdb D assignment of TRBD1 cannot be verified. Germline CDR1 is MNHEY and CDR2 is SMNVEV (reference sequence). This CDR3 is built from 15 residues. The CDR3 sequence is CASSPGQGTTDTQYF.

This chain connects TRBV6-6 to TRBJ1-4; lacking DNA, the TRBD1 call made by TCRdb goes unchecked. Germline V gene data show CDR1 as MNHNY and CDR2 as SVGAGI (reference sequence). CDR3 size: 12 residues. This CDR3 reads CASSYWGEKLFF.

The chain couples TRBV5-1 to TRBJ2-1; absent DNA, TCRdb's TRBD2 call cannot be checked. In germline, CDR1 is SGHRS, CDR2 YFSETQ. The CDR3 totals 15 residues. The CDR3 protein is CASSLEAAGDNEQFF.

This chain joins TRBV6-1 and TRBJ1-5. The CDR3 consists of 13 residues. Germline V gene sequence: CDR1 MNHNS, CDR2 SASEGT. The CDR3 here is CASRALRAQPQHF.

The chain carries TRBV4-3 and TRBJ1-2. Germline CDR1 and CDR2: LGHNA and YSLEER. CDR3 size: 14 residues. The CDR3 loop is CASSQELGSYGYTF.

The gene calls are TRBV6-2 or TRBV6-3 and TRBJ1-6; TCRdb proposes TRBD1, but this gene call is untestable without DNA. The CDR3 runs to 15 residues. The germline CDR1 and CDR2 sequences are MNHEY and SVGEGT. Here the CDR3 reads CASSFRDREDSPLHF.

The chain has TRBV5-5 and TRBJ2-3; checking the TCRdb D call of TRBD2 is not possible without DNA. Germline V lookup: CDR1 SGHKS, CDR2 YYEKEE (reference sequence). The CDR3 totals 16 residues. The CDR3 is CASSLPREGSVDTQYF.

The rearrangement joins TRBV29-1 to TRBJ2-7; TCRdb outputs TRBD1, but without DNA this stays unchecked. The CDR3 is 14 amino acids. Germline CDR1 reads SQVTM; CDR2 reads ANQGSEA. The CDR3 sequence is CSVEDRGKPYEQYF.